This T cell receptor (beta chain) was found in a study of cytomegalovirus exposure and HLA in healthy donors (dated by TCRdb to about 2017). About the investigation overall: According to an earlier analysis of a few hundred of the donors, 200 million or so T cells yielded over 90 million unique TCR beta sequences and about 300 Gb of sequence data. Approximately 300 gigabases of sequencing data and around 85 million unique TCR sequences made up an early release that covered fewer than 650 HLA-typed donors. The genetic ancestry cluster associated with self-reported Caucasian donors included over 65% of the roughly 400 genotyped donors. The study was designed to test whether signatures of past pathogen exposure could be identified by cataloging public T cell receptors. Using immunosequencing, the study profiled T cell repertoires from about 620 subjects and related those repertoires to cytomegalovirus serostatus. Besides the first cohort of 666 subjects, a separate validation cohort made up of 120 different subjects was used. High-throughput TCR immunosequencing, statistical association of individual TCRs with disease status, and machine learning were combined to predict cytomegalovirus infection status. In a later analysis, previously published TCR beta repertoires from roughly 710 donors were re-analyzed and high-resolution HLA genotyping was added so that TCR occurrence patterns could be studied. Rather than using new phenotypic data, the later analysis identified candidate immune exposures from TCR beta sequences and from how often those sequences occurred across donors. An earlier analysis of 587 of the donors applied high-throughput TCR beta sequencing to assess whether each TCR beta V gene segment acted as functional or pseudogenic. Donor age, sex, ethnicity and CMV serostatus were compiled alongside the repertoire data. A later genetic analysis took genome-wide SNP genotypes for about three fifths of the 666 donors and used that subset as a discovery cohort. Every discovery cohort repertoire had been produced on one sequencing platform. Both class I and class II loci were covered by HLA typing, at four-digit resolution. The number of donors typed differed by locus, with about 620-630 for A, B, C, DRB1 and DQB1, around 500 for DQA1, 606 for DPA1, and around 430 for DPB1. Because of strong linkage in the cohort, four to six DR-DQ haplotypes were treated as single units for association and clustering. Among some 400 genotyped donors of the cohort, an average of approximately 240,000 unique TCR beta nucleotide sequences were sequenced per donor, around 20% of them non-productive. What the research found in general, with its limitations: At a false discovery rate of 0.05, a later analysis linked 16,000 or so TCR beta sequences to specific HLA alleles. When HLA alleles, especially DR and DQ, strongly co-occurred, TCR associations were difficult to assign to individual alleles. A later analysis found that TCR association rates varied across HLA loci, with DRB1 alleles showing the most associated TCRs and HLA-C alleles the fewest. According to a later analysis, most CMV-associated TCR beta chains appeared to be HLA-restricted, and the HLA associations seemed to be driven largely by CMV exposure. Roughly uniform sequencing depth across donors was assumed in presence/absence analyses, although this assumption may not hold. Broadly in line with IMGT annotations, most TCR beta V segments showed up in productive rearrangements about 87% or about 30% of the time in an earlier analysis of approximately 600 of the donors. For the cohort, immune exposure information was limited to CMV serostatus. Most TCR sequences were seen in very few donors, while some public TCRs were found in many individuals. Cytomegalovirus status was reported to be diagnosed by the classifier with high specificity and sensitivity in both the original and validation cohorts. V-gene and J-gene trimming of TCR beta chains was associated with a missense DCLRE1C variant in a later genetic analysis, and the association was replicated in an independent cohort. Approximately 16 rarely observed V segments, including chromosome 9 orphons, were excluded from the earlier analysis of just under 600 of the donors because counts were too low. Because HLA typing was missing for some donors at each locus, association tests included only the typed subset. Linkage disequilibrium might explain the correlated functional status among segregating V segments, but an unknown experimental factor could not be ruled out. In this cohort, only TCR beta chains were sequenced, and detectable features were limited by the absence of alpha or paired-chain data. A later analysis found that HLA-associated TCR beta chains were more clonally expanded and had lower generation probabilities than equally common non-associated chains. A further reported finding was that TCR beta sequences accurately predicted the HLA-A and HLA-B alleles for most subjects in the first cohort. A total of 150 to 200 TCR beta chains were listed by the study as associated with cytomegalovirus. According to a later analysis, parvovirus B19, influenza, CMV and Epstein-Barr virus appeared linked to several top co-occurrence clusters. The sequencing pipeline was judged likely to have produced a cluster of highly shared sequence variants as a technical artifact. In vitro tests confirmed that a few of the cytomegalovirus-associated TCR beta chains recognize cytomegalovirus antigens. In a later genetic analysis, fewer N-insertions in productive TCRs were reported among donors in an Asian-associated ancestry cluster than the roughly 700-donor mean. The authors suggested that the approach could potentially be extended to other disease states and immunological phenotypes. Because the 87-base-pair reads could not distinguish some IMGT-functional V segments, including TRBV6-2 and TRBV6-3, those segments were excluded.

Receptor amplification or capture employed the immunoSEQ multiplex PCR assay. The multiplex PCR relied on a mix of 60 forward primers for TCR Vbeta segments and 13 reverse primers for TCR Jbeta segments. A multiplex PCR assay on genomic DNA amplified the CDR3 region of rearranged TCR beta genes. The amplified TCR beta libraries were sequenced on the Illumina HiSeq System as 87-base-pair reads. On the authors' methods: A later analysis tallied around 82 million unique TCR beta chains across the 666 repertoires, and approximately 9.9 million of those chains were shared by two or more donors. A nearest-neighbor algorithm error-corrected the raw reads and collapsed the reads into unique sequences, merging closely related sequences to remove PCR and sequencing errors. V, D and J gene segments were assigned by aligning CDR3 sequences to IMGT reference sequences. For a sequence to be retained, a match of at least six nucleotides to both a V gene segment and a J gene segment was required. A rearrangement counted as productive if the CDR3 had no stop codons and remained in frame with V and J, and every other rearrangement counted as non-productive. Following IMGT convention, CDR3 was defined as the stretch from the second conserved V-encoded cysteine up to the conserved J-encoded phenylalanine. Sequences without an unambiguous match to a single V gene segment were excluded from the earlier analysis of about 640 of the donors. In an earlier analysis of 587 of the donors, a V segment was called functional when productive rearrangements were above 56.7%, and segregating when the standard deviation between donors exceeded 5%. A statistical classification framework was built to diagnose cytomegalovirus status from the catalog of TCR beta chain sequences. A later analysis assigned V and J genes by comparing TCR nucleotide sequences with IMGT/GENE-DB human TR gene sequences. A later analysis assigned CDR3 sequences and most-parsimonious VDJ recombination scenarios with the TCRdist pipeline. In a later analysis, every TCR beta chain was defined by the combination of its CDR3 amino acid sequence and its V-gene family, and reads without a unique V-gene family were dropped. In a later analysis, 450 to 600 highly shared, low-generation-probability nucleotide sequences were removed to address suspected cross-contamination and a sequencing artifact. A later analysis calculated a clonal expansion index for each public chain from normalized within-repertoire ranks of inferred template counts. In a later analysis, generation probabilities were computed using a VDJ recombination model fitted to out-of-frame rearrangements, and the results were checked against IGoR. Hypergeometric tests were used in a later analysis to score TCR-TCR, TCR-HLA and TCR-CMV co-occurrence, with a repertoire-size bias correction applied to the TCR pairs. False discovery rates were estimated in a later analysis by permuting HLA or CMV assignments 20 times. A later analysis grouped co-occurring TCRs with DBSCAN, adding TCRdist sequence similarity when clustering within HLA-allele-positive subsets. Repertoires with fewer than 30,000 or more than 120,000 public chains were left out of co-occurrence clustering, as were about 5 repertoires with anomalous nucleotide sharing. Imported from immuneACCESS, the table was reduced by TCRdb to in-frame sequences with V and J called. These copies leave out some clones; in studies compared against another copy, an unresolved V gene accounts for under half, and the cause of the remainder is not known. D and trimming come from the DNA, and the V and J calls and clone size come from that table. The sample table on file contains 100,000 to 150,000 clones. The top ten constitute more than 1.5% of the sample.

The germline V gene (reference sequence) gives CDR1 as LNHNV and CDR2 as YYDKDF. The CDR3 covers 16 residues, taking in both the cysteine and the phenylalanine. Solely the CDR3 DNA is kept, with 48 bases framed from the first base. The germline ends are 15 bases apart after V is trimmed by 0 bases and J by 6 bases. In total, more than 500 healthy bone marrow donors made up the cohort. All cohort members were sampled while nominally healthy, although unrecorded immune exposures were likely present. The donor was CMV seropositive and belonged to the group of 270 or so seropositive cohort members. Each donor provided a peripheral blood sample, and peripheral blood mononuclear cells were used for TCR beta sequencing. The Qiagen DNeasy Blood Extraction Kit was used to extract genomic DNA from the blood cell samples. For this clone: The antigen this receptor binds is unknown.

The sequence joins TRBV15 to TRBJ1-5; a weak D assignment points to TRBD1 (5 bases agree). This TCR was sampled from a woman between 40 and 55 years old in good health and CMV-seropositive. Source material: PBMCs. The CDR3 sequence is CATSRDPGREGQPQHF. The DNA sequence follows: TGTGCCACCAGCAGAGATCCGGGGCGGGAGGGTCAGCCCCAGCATTTT.